Listed here is a single T cell receptor beta chain. Its antigen remains unidentified. This record belongs to a study of siplizumab effects on memory and regulatory T cells. Notes on the study in general: It seemed that naive T cells were more diverse than memory cells and were major contributors to the alloresponse. An assignable naive or memory phenotype was lacking in roughly 80-97% of proliferating CD4+ or CD8+ clones. Proliferating siplizumab-cultured Tregs lacked confirmed suppressive function.

Germline CDR1 SGDLS, CDR2 YYNGEE. This CDR3 comprises 15 residues. The V end was cut by 0 bases, the J end by 5 bases, with 14 bases between. Assay used: immunoSEQ multiplex PCR; TCRdb lists only in-frame clones, some missing. The table lists around 100,000 clones, around 92% of them singletons. This clonotype was sampled from a human donor in good health. The genes are TRBV9 and TRBJ2-5; perhaps D is TRBD1 or TRBD2 (5 bases each). Sequences were obtained from Tregs sorted from blood. CDR3 DNA: TGTGCCAGCAGCGTAGACGGGGCGGGCGGTGAGACCCAGTACTTC. Translated: CASSVDGAGGETQYF.